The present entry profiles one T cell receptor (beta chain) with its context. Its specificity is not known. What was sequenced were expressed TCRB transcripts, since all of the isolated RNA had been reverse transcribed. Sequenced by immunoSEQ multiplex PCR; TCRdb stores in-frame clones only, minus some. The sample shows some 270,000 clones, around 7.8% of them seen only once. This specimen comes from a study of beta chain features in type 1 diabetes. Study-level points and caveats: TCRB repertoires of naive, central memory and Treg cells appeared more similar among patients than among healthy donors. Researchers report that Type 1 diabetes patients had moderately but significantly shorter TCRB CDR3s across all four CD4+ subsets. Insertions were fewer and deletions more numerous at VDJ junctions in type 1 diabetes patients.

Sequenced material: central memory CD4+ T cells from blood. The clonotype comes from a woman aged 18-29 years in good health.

CDR3 bases: TGTGCCTGGAGTGTCAGAGACAGGGCCACCGGGGAGCTGTTTTTT. Its protein product is CAWSVRDRATGELFF. This rearrangement joins TRBV30 to TRBJ2-2; 7 bases line up with TRBD1. CDR1 GTSNPN and CDR2 SVGIG come from the germline V gene (reference sequence). The CDR3 is 15 residues long. V dropped 0 bases and J dropped 4; count of bases not matched to a gene: 5. The full variable domain, in which reference TRBV30 and TRBJ2-2 provide the parts outside the CDR3, is SQTIHQWPATLVQPVGSPLSLECTVEGTSNPNLYWYRQAAGRGLQLLFYSVGIGQISSEVPQNLSASRPQDRQFILSSKKLLLSDSGFYLCAWSVRDRATGELFFGEGSRLTVL.